A selection of T cell receptor beta chains follows, all from one sample in a study of blood T cell repertoires in COVID-19. Clones were read by immunoSEQ multiplex PCR, and TCRdb kept only the in-frame ones, dropping some. The data show some 75,000 clones, roughly 90% seen once. The sample was peripheral blood. Every receptor here comes from a man aged 65 to 79 with active or convalescent COVID-19. Both conserved end residues are part of each CDR3. Each record gives: CDR3 DNA, CDR3 protein, J gene, clone size, D gene, V gene. A D gene is named only where the DNA matches it firmly. Clone size is not always given. Where it is, it says once, few, many or a class for expanded clones.

CDR3 DNA: TGTGCCAGCTCACCACTGAGATCTAGCGGGGGTGAGGAGACCCAGTACTTC; CDR3 protein: CASSPLRSSGGEETQYF; J gene: TRBJ2-5; clone size: NA; D gene: TRBD2; V gene: TRBV18
CDR3 DNA: TGTGCCAGCAGCTTGACAGGGGGATCGAGGGAGCAGTACTTC; CDR3 protein: CASSLTGGSREQYF; J gene: TRBJ2-7; clone size: NA; D gene: TRBD1; V gene: TRBV7-3
CDR3 DNA: TGTGCCAGTAGTATCCGGGGGGCTAGAGAGACCCAGTACTTC; CDR3 protein: CASSIRGARETQYF; J gene: TRBJ2-5; clone size: NA; D gene: NA; V gene: TRBV19
CDR3 DNA: TGTGCCAGTAGTATAGAGGGGGCGATCCGGTCTCCCCAGCATTTT; CDR3 protein: CASSIEGAIRSPQHF; J gene: TRBJ1-5; clone size: NA; D gene: NA; V gene: TRBV19
CDR3 DNA: TGTGCCAGTAGTATAGATAGACAGGGTCCAGATACGCAGTATTTT; CDR3 protein: CASSIDRQGPDTQYF; J gene: TRBJ2-3; clone size: NA; D gene: TRBD1; V gene: TRBV19
CDR3 DNA: TGTGCCAGCAGCCAAGTCTTGTTTTATGGCTACACCTTC; CDR3 protein: CASSQVLFYGYTF; J gene: TRBJ1-2; clone size: NA; D gene: NA; V gene: TRBV14
CDR3 DNA: TGTGCCAGCAGTCCCCTCAGGGGGCTAGCGGGGGGTCATGTTACCGGGGAGCTGTTTTTT; CDR3 protein: CASSPLRGLAGGHVTGELFF; J gene: TRBJ2-2; clone size: NA; D gene: TRBD2; V gene: TRBV27
CDR3 DNA: TGTGCCAGCTCACCAGACCCCCCGGGGGCTAATGAAAAACTGTTTTTT; CDR3 protein: CASSPDPPGANEKLFF; J gene: TRBJ1-4; clone size: NA; D gene: NA; V gene: TRBV18
CDR3 DNA: TGTGCCAGTAGCACCCGAGGACAGGGGGCTGGGGCCAACGTCCTGACTTTC; CDR3 protein: CASSTRGQGAGANVLTF; J gene: TRBJ2-6; clone size: NA; D gene: TRBD1; V gene: TRBV19
CDR3 DNA: TGTGCCAGCAGCCCCGTCATGGGCTGGACTGAAGCTTTCTTT; CDR3 protein: CASSPVMGWTEAFF; J gene: TRBJ1-1; clone size: NA; D gene: NA; V gene: TRBV7-2
CDR3 DNA: TGTGCCAGCAGCTTAGTAGCGGGGGGCTACGAGCAGTACTTC; CDR3 protein: CASSLVAGGYEQYF; J gene: TRBJ2-7; clone size: NA; D gene: TRBD2; V gene: TRBV11-2
CDR3 DNA: TGTGCCAGCAGCCCTCGGGGTAGCGCCCAAGAGACCCAGTACTTC; CDR3 protein: CASSPRGSAQETQYF; J gene: TRBJ2-5; clone size: once; D gene: NA; V gene: TRBV9
CDR3 DNA: TGCGCCAGCAGCTTGGGACAGGGAGGAAATCAGCCCCAGCATTTT; CDR3 protein: CASSLGQGGNQPQHF; J gene: TRBJ1-5; clone size: NA; D gene: TRBD1; V gene: TRBV5-1
CDR3 DNA: TGTGCCACCGGCACAGATACGCAGTATTTT; CDR3 protein: CATGTDTQYF; J gene: TRBJ2-3; clone size: NA; D gene: NA; V gene: TRBV19
CDR3 DNA: TGTGCCAGCAGACGAACAGGGGGCCCCTACAATGAGCAGTTCTTC; CDR3 protein: CASRRTGGPYNEQFF; J gene: TRBJ2-1; clone size: NA; D gene: TRBD1; V gene: TRBV28
CDR3 DNA: TGTGCCAGTAGTAACCCCCGGACTAGTGGCCAAGAGACCCAGTACTTC; CDR3 protein: CASSNPRTSGQETQYF; J gene: TRBJ2-5; clone size: NA; D gene: TRBD2; V gene: TRBV19
CDR3 DNA: TGTGCCAGCTCAACCGGAGCGGGGCGGGACAGGGTACATTTT; CDR3 protein: CASSTGAGRDRVHF; J gene: TRBJ1-5; clone size: NA; D gene: TRBD1; V gene: TRBV18
CDR3 DNA: TGTGCCAGCAGCCAAGGTTGGCTCAGCACAGATACGCAGTATTTT; CDR3 protein: CASSQGWLSTDTQYF; J gene: TRBJ2-3; clone size: NA; D gene: NA; V gene: TRBV3-1/TRBV3-2
CDR3 DNA: TGCGCCAGCAGCGTTGGATCCACTAGAAACATTCAGTACTTC; CDR3 protein: CASSVGSTRNIQYF; J gene: TRBJ2-4; clone size: NA; D gene: NA; V gene: TRBV5-1
CDR3 DNA: TGTGCCAGCAGTAGCCCCCCGACAGGGAACTATGGCTACACCTTC; CDR3 protein: CASSSPPTGNYGYTF; J gene: TRBJ1-2; clone size: NA; D gene: TRBD1; V gene: TRBV6-5
CDR3 DNA: TGTGCCAGCATCACAGGGGGCCCGAGGGGGGAGACCCAGTACTTC; CDR3 protein: CASITGGPRGETQYF; J gene: TRBJ2-5; clone size: NA; D gene: TRBD1; V gene: TRBV6-4
CDR3 DNA: TGTGCCAGCAGTGGGGGAGGGGGCCAAGAGACCCAGTACTTC; CDR3 protein: CASSGGGGQETQYF; J gene: TRBJ2-5; clone size: NA; D gene: NA; V gene: TRBV27
CDR3 DNA: TGCGCCGCGGAGGATTTGAACACCGGGGAGCTGTTTTTT; CDR3 protein: CAAEDLNTGELFF; J gene: TRBJ2-2; clone size: NA; D gene: NA; V gene: TRBV5-1
CDR3 DNA: TGTGCCAGCAGCTTAGCAATAGGGGTGAACACTGAAGCTTTCTTT; CDR3 protein: CASSLAIGVNTEAFF; J gene: TRBJ1-1; clone size: NA; D gene: NA; V gene: TRBV11-2
CDR3 DNA: TGCGCCAGCAGCTTGGGGACTAGCTGGGGTTACAATGAGCAGTTCTTC; CDR3 protein: CASSLGTSWGYNEQFF; J gene: TRBJ2-1; clone size: NA; D gene: TRBD2; V gene: TRBV5-1
CDR3 DNA: TGTGCCAGCGGGGACAGGCCAACCGGGGAGCTGTTTTTT; CDR3 protein: CASGDRPTGELFF; J gene: TRBJ2-2; clone size: NA; D gene: TRBD1; V gene: TRBV12-3/TRBV12-4
CDR3 DNA: TGTGCCAGTAGTATTAAGGTTCGGACAGGGCACAATCAGCCCCAGCATTTT; CDR3 protein: CASSIKVRTGHNQPQHF; J gene: TRBJ1-5; clone size: NA; D gene: TRBD1; V gene: TRBV19
CDR3 DNA: TGTGCCAGCAGTTTAGGGGGAGGGCGTCAGTCAGATACGCAGTATTTT; CDR3 protein: CASSLGGGRQSDTQYF; J gene: TRBJ2-3; clone size: NA; D gene: TRBD2; V gene: TRBV28
CDR3 DNA: TGCGCCAGCAGCCTCGGAGGGGTTCCCAATTTGGATACGCAGTATTTT; CDR3 protein: CASSLGGVPNLDTQYF; J gene: TRBJ2-3; clone size: NA; D gene: NA; V gene: TRBV5-1
CDR3 DNA: TGTGCCAGCAGTGACTCGATTCCCACCTGGACAGGGGACCTTAGCAATCAGCCCCAGCATTTT; CDR3 protein: CASSDSIPTWTGDLSNQPQHF; J gene: TRBJ1-5; clone size: NA; D gene: TRBD1; V gene: TRBV6-4
CDR3 DNA: TGTGCCAGCAGCTCACAGGGGCAAGAGACCCAGTACTTC; CDR3 protein: CASSSQGQETQYF; J gene: TRBJ2-5; clone size: NA; D gene: TRBD1; V gene: TRBV5-4
CDR3 DNA: TGTGCCAGCAGCACCAGACAGGGGGCGGGCGAAAAACTGTTTTTT; CDR3 protein: CASSTRQGAGEKLFF; J gene: TRBJ1-4; clone size: once; D gene: TRBD1; V gene: TRBV5-4
CDR3 DNA: TGTGCCAGCAGTGAAAGCGGGAGGGTTCGGGGTGAGCAGTTCTTC; CDR3 protein: CASSESGRVRGEQFF; J gene: TRBJ2-1; clone size: NA; D gene: TRBD2; V gene: TRBV25-1
CDR3 DNA: TGTGCCAGTAGTAAACAGGGGAACAACAACAAGCAGTACTTC; CDR3 protein: CASSKQGNNNKQYF; J gene: TRBJ2-7; clone size: NA; D gene: TRBD1; V gene: TRBV19
CDR3 DNA: TGTGCCAGCAGTGTAAAGGAGCGGGATACGCAGTATTTT; CDR3 protein: CASSVKERDTQYF; J gene: TRBJ2-3; clone size: NA; D gene: NA; V gene: TRBV2
CDR3 DNA: TGTGCCAGCAGTTTCGGGGGCTCCTACGAGCAGTACTTC; CDR3 protein: CASSFGGSYEQYF; J gene: TRBJ2-7; clone size: once; D gene: NA; V gene: TRBV28
CDR3 DNA: TGCAGCATATCTCCGGGACAGGCCTATGGCTACACCTTC; CDR3 protein: CSISPGQAYGYTF; J gene: TRBJ1-2; clone size: NA; D gene: TRBD1; V gene: TRBV29-1
CDR3 DNA: TGCGCCAGCAGTGAGTCCATTTACCCGACGGGCTATGGCTACACCTTC; CDR3 protein: CASSESIYPTGYGYTF; J gene: TRBJ1-2; clone size: NA; D gene: NA; V gene: TRBV10-2
CDR3 DNA: TGCGCCAGCAGCTCCCAGGGTCGTGCTAATGAAAAACTGTTTTTT; CDR3 protein: CASSSQGRANEKLFF; J gene: TRBJ1-4; clone size: NA; D gene: NA; V gene: TRBV5-1
CDR3 DNA: TGTGCCAGCAGCTTAGGGAGGTTAGGCTTGAACACTGAAGCTTTCTTT; CDR3 protein: CASSLGRLGLNTEAFF; J gene: TRBJ1-1; clone size: NA; D gene: NA; V gene: TRBV11-2
CDR3 DNA: TGTGCCAGCAGCACCCCGGGACATCAGAACACTGAAGCTTTCTTT; CDR3 protein: CASSTPGHQNTEAFF; J gene: TRBJ1-1; clone size: NA; D gene: NA; V gene: TRBV5-6
CDR3 DNA: TGTGCCAGCAGCCAAGGGGGAGGGGGCTACACCTTC; CDR3 protein: CASSQGGGGYTF; J gene: TRBJ1-2; clone size: NA; D gene: NA; V gene: TRBV3-1/TRBV3-2
CDR3 DNA: TGTGCCAGCAGCGCCAGACTGGCGAACACCGGGGAGCTGTTTTTT; CDR3 protein: CASSARLANTGELFF; J gene: TRBJ2-2; clone size: NA; D gene: NA; V gene: TRBV9
CDR3 DNA: TGTGCCAGCAGGTGGAAGGCGGGATTGGTCAGCACAGATACGCAGTATTTT; CDR3 protein: CASRWKAGLVSTDTQYF; J gene: TRBJ2-3; clone size: NA; D gene: NA; V gene: TRBV27
CDR3 DNA: TGTGCCACCAGCAGAGATATCGTGGGACAGACTACTGAAGCTTTCTTT; CDR3 protein: CATSRDIVGQTTEAFF; J gene: TRBJ1-1; clone size: NA; D gene: TRBD1; V gene: TRBV15
CDR3 DNA: TGTGCCAGCAGCTGGACCGGGACAGGGGTAGGGACCCAGTACTTC; CDR3 protein: CASSWTGTGVGTQYF; J gene: TRBJ2-5; clone size: NA; D gene: TRBD1; V gene: TRBV7-2
CDR3 DNA: TGTGCCACCAGCAGAGCCGGGACAGATCCTGGCTACACCTTC; CDR3 protein: CATSRAGTDPGYTF; J gene: TRBJ1-2; clone size: NA; D gene: TRBD1; V gene: TRBV15
CDR3 DNA: TGTGCCAGCAGTCGACAGGGGGCAGGTGGCTACACCTTC; CDR3 protein: CASSRQGAGGYTF; J gene: TRBJ1-2; clone size: NA; D gene: TRBD1; V gene: TRBV28
CDR3 DNA: TGTGCCACCAGCTCCCGACTAGCAGGGTTGAATGAGCAGTTCTTC; CDR3 protein: CATSSRLAGLNEQFF; J gene: TRBJ2-1; clone size: NA; D gene: TRBD2; V gene: TRBV15
CDR3 DNA: TGTGCCAGTAGAACAGTAGCGGGAGCAGGAGAGACCCAGTACTTC; CDR3 protein: CASRTVAGAGETQYF; J gene: TRBJ2-5; clone size: NA; D gene: TRBD2; V gene: TRBV19
CDR3 DNA: TGTGCCAGCAGCCTAAGGACGCGCGGGGGCGAGCAGTACTTC; CDR3 protein: CASSLRTRGGEQYF; J gene: TRBJ2-7; clone size: NA; D gene: TRBD2; V gene: TRBV3-1/TRBV3-2
CDR3 DNA: TGTGCCAGCACCGAGGGTGGGGGACAGGTGAACACTGAAGCTTTCTTT; CDR3 protein: CASTEGGGQVNTEAFF; J gene: TRBJ1-1; clone size: NA; D gene: TRBD1; V gene: TRBV9